The clone carrying this T cell receptor (beta chain) was picked up many times. Its antigen is as yet unknown. TCRdb's table, derived via immunoSEQ multiplex PCR, lists solely in-frame clones and lacks some. The table lists 44,000 or so clones, with no singletons. The data were obtained in a study of T cells after posttransplantation cyclophosphamide. Overall study findings and caveats: After PTCy, TRB diversity resembled that of CNI/methotrexate controls. Blood and skin or GI T cell repertoires showed limited TRB overlap.

The CDR3 runs to 15 residues. V dropped 5 bases and J dropped 2 bases, with 13 bases sitting between them. The germline V gene encodes CDR1 SNHLY and CDR2 FYNNEI. This chain links TRBV2 with TRBJ1-5, with a tentative D call TRBD1 (5 bases). Sequencing was carried out using PBMCs. The TCR comes from a man in his forties or fifties in good health, CMV-negative, and a related stem cell transplant donor. The chain's CDR3 is CASSSGGDGNQPQHF. CDR3 coding DNA: TGTGCCAGCAGTTCTGGGGGGGACGGCAATCAGCCCCAGCATTTT.